This TCR beta chain was documented in a study of spatial heterogeneity in lung cancer. TCRdb processed the 5' RACE reads anew with MiXCR; each CDR3 protein has one entry. The sample records approximately 7,000 distinct CDR3 sequences, approximately 17% being singletons. Overall study findings and caveats: Tumoral mutation counts were tracked by counts of expanded intratumoral alpha and beta TCRs.

Remarks on this clonotype: No antigen is known for it.

The time point was: sample taken at primary tumor resection. Germline loops: CDR1 SGHRS, CDR2 YFSETQ. Trimming removed 4 bases from V and 5 bases from J, with 16 bases in between. The length of the CDR3 is 15 residues. The starting material was lung tumor tissue, obtained at surgery. The rearrangement links TRBV5-1 to TRBJ1-5, with a weak D call TRBD1 (5 bases). This sequence was found in a female donor with early-stage non-small cell lung cancer. The CDR3 spells CASSPSPGGDQPQHF. CDR3 DNA: TGCGCCAGCAGCCCAAGCCCGGGGGGGGATCAGCCCCAGCATTTT.